This section outlines one T cell receptor (beta chain) sequence together with its context. Its antigen is still unknown. The germline V gene encodes CDR1 SGHRS and CDR2 YFSETQ. The V segment lost 5 bases and the J segment 8 bases; nucleotides outside the gene matches: 7. There are 14 residues in the CDR3. The data were produced by immunoSEQ multiplex PCR, yet TCRdb's version contains in-frame clones alone and is incomplete. The repertoire consists of 2 million to 2.5 million clones, with approximately 94% occurring once and the leading ten covering 0.13%. The data were taken from a study of shared clonotypes between healthy human individuals. Whole-study findings and limits: Several donors held around 5% of naive CD4 clonotypes in common. In this cohort, only blood was sampled, and tissue repertoires likely differ. Generally, estimated richness proved larger in naive subsets than it did in memory subsets.

Adult donors, all healthy and HIV-negative, had no recent acute infections or vaccinations. This receptor was obtained from a man between 18 and 35 years old in good health. J is TRBJ2-2 and V is TRBV5-1; 9 bases line up with TRBD2. Sequenced material: naive CD4+ T cells sorted from blood. The subset denotes: CD45RA+ positively selected. The CDR3 here is CASSVAGDSGELFF. CDR3 DNA sequence: TGCGCCAGCAGTGTAGCGGGGGATTCTGGGGAGCTGTTTTTT.